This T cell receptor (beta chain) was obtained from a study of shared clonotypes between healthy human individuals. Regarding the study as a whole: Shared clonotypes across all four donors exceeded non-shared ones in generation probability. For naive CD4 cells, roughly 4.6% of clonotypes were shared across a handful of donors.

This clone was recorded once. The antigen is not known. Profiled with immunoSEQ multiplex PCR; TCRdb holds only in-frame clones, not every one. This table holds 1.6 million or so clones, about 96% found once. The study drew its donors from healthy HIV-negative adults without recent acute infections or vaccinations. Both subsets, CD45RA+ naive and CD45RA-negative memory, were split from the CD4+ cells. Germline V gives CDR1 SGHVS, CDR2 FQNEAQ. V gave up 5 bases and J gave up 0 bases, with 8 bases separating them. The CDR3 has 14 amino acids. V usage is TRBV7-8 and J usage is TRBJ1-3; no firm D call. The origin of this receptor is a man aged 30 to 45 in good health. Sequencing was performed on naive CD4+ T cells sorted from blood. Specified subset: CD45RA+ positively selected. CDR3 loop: CASSPPHSGNTIYF. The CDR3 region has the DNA TGTGCCAGCAGCCCCCCCCACTCTGGAAACACCATATATTTT.